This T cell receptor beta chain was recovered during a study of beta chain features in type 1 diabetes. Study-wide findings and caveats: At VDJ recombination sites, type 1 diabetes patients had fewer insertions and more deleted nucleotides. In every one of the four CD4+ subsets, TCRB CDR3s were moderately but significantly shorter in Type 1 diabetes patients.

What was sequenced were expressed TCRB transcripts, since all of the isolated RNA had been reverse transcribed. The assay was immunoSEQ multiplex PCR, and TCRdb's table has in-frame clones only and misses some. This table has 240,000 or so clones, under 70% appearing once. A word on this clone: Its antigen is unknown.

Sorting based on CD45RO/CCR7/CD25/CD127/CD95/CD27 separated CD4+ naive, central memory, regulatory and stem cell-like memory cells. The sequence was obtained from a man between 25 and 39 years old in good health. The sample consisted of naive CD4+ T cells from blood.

CDR3 nucleotides: TGTGCCAGCAGTTTAGCGGGTCTTTTCAATGAGCAGTTCTTC. Translating gives CASSLAGLFNEQFF. The genes are TRBV28 and TRBJ2-1; a weak D match, TRBD2 (5 bases). Germline V lookup: CDR1 MDHEN, CDR2 SYDVKM. There are 14 residues in the CDR3. V lost 2 bases to trimming and J lost 6 bases, with 11 bases between them.